The source of this TCR beta chain is a study of cytomegalovirus exposure and HLA in healthy donors. V was pared by 7 bases and J by 2 bases, with 15 bases between. CDR1 is MNHEY, CDR2 SMNVEV, per germline (reference sequence). CDR3 length: 14 residues. Use of 60 Vbeta and 13 Jbeta primers characterized the PCR. Sequencing was performed with immunoSEQ multiplex PCR; in TCRdb, only in-frame clones are kept and a portion is missing. This sample carries about 79,000 clones, 70% to 80% of them seen once, and the ten largest clones take approximately 9%. This clone appeared once. The sample was PBMCs. This TCR was sampled from a man aged 55 to 70 in good health and CMV-seronegative. The genes are TRBV27 and TRBJ2-7; perhaps TRBD2 as D (6 bases). This chain's CDR3 is CASIGGVLPYEQYF. CDR3 nucleotides: TGTGCCAGCATCGGAGGGGTCCTCCCCTACGAGCAGTACTTC.